This TCR beta chain stems from a study of CD4 T cells in relation to SARS-CoV-2 and coronaviruses. Generated by immunoSEQ multiplex PCR, the TCRdb table keeps only in-frame clones and is missing some. Here the sample spans tens of thousands of clones, 77% being singletons. CD4+ T cells from unexposed donors were obtained before the COVID-19 pandemic (2011-2018). The cells were cultured for over eight days before CD4+ T cells were isolated. Germline V lookup: CDR1 MNHEY, CDR2 SMNVEV (reference sequence). The CDR3 is 16 residues long. With 4 bases removed from V and 4 bases from J, the gap between germline ends came to 19 bases. This clone was observed a few times. No antigen is known for it.

This chain joins TRBV27 and TRBJ1-1, with D possibly TRBD1 on 5 matching bases. Input material: CD4+ T cells from PBMCs, cultured in vitro. This clonotype was sampled from a human donor in good health. CDR3 in DNA: TGTGCCAGCAGTTCGCCGGGACGCCGGGGGATCACTGAAGCTTTCTTT. Protein product: CASSSPGRRGITEAFF.